A single sample gave rise to the 26 T cell receptor beta chains below, sequenced in a study of early T cells in non-severe SARS-CoV-2 infection. From the 5' RACE reads, TCRdb called clonotypes with MiXCR, one entry per CDR3 protein. The sample lists more than 45,000 distinct CDR3 sequences, under 15% occurring once. The sequencing sample was made of whole blood. The source of these receptors is an adult who was a healthcare worker with PCR-confirmed SARS-CoV-2 infection or an uninfected control (not recorded which).

This clonotype has only a few counts. The chain uses TRBV28 and TRBJ1-1; D is undetermined. CDR1 MDHEN and CDR2 SYDVKM come from the germline V gene. The CDR3 has 12 residues. V was pared by 6 bases and J by 5 bases, with 10 bases between. The CDR3 loop reads CASSLGRTEAFF. The CDR3, as DNA: TGTGCCAGCAGCCTGGGTAGAACTGAAGCTTTCTTT.

This clonotype appeared many times. The rearrangement uses TRBV3-1 and TRBJ1-1; no clear D gene. This CDR3 comprises 13 residues. Germline CDR1 is LGHDT and CDR2 is YNNKEL (reference sequence). V lost 5 bases, J lost 0 bases, and 7 bases lay in between. DNA of the CDR3: TGTGCCAGCAGCACCGACTTGAACACTGAAGCTTTCTTT. Its protein product is CASSTDLNTEAFF.

A few counts support this clonotype. The chain links TRBV7-8 to TRBJ1-1; D gene ambiguous. CDR3 length: 13 residues. Germline V lookup: CDR1 SGHVS, CDR2 FQNEAQ. V was trimmed by 2 bases and J by 3 bases, leaving 7 bases between them. This chain's CDR3 is CASSLTQDTEAFF. The CDR3, as DNA: TGTGCCAGCAGCTTAACCCAGGACACTGAAGCTTTCTTT.

This clonotype was detected a few times. V is TRBV19 and J is TRBJ2-1, with 11 positions matching TRBD2. The CDR3 has 15 residues. V lost 3 bases and J lost 7; bases outside the gene matches: 5. Germline CDR1 is LNHDA and CDR2 is SQIVND (reference sequence). The CDR3 region is CASSIGTSGPNEQFF. CDR3 coding DNA: TGTGCCAGTAGTATTGGGACTAGCGGACCAAATGAGCAGTTCTTC.

This clonotype was counted many times. V usage is TRBV20-1 and J usage is TRBJ2-1; D is possibly TRBD2 (5 bases). There are 15 residues in the CDR3. V was cut by 0 bases and J by 7 bases, with 16 bases left in between. Germline-derived CDR1 and CDR2 are DFQATT and SNEGSKA (reference sequence). Written as DNA, the CDR3 is TGCAGTGCTAGAGATAAGGGAGAACGGGTGAATGAGCAGTTCTTC. It yields the protein CSARDKGERVNEQFF.

This clonotype turned up a few times. The CDR3 protein is CAISESTDTQYF. For the CDR3, the DNA is TGTGCCATCAGTGAGTCGACAGATACGCAGTATTTT. This chain joins TRBV10-3 and TRBJ2-3; no reliable D call. Between the trimmed V and J ends, which lost 0 bases and 3 bases, there was a span of 1 base. Germline CDR1 is ENHRY and CDR2 is SYGVKD. The CDR3 covers 12 residues.

This clonotype has ten or more counts. The rearrangement links TRBV7-3 to TRBJ1-2; 8 nucleotides line up with TRBD1. Germline CDR1 SGHTA, CDR2 FQGTGA. Trimming at V came to 5 bases and at J to 6 bases, leaving 8 bases not matched to a gene. There are 14 residues in the CDR3. The CDR3 here is CASSPNDRGDGYTF. DNA of the CDR3: TGTGCCAGCAGCCCGAACGACAGGGGAGATGGCTACACCTTC.

In its sample, this clonotype was seen many times. The rearrangement joins TRBV21-1 to TRBJ1-2. TRBV21-1 corresponds to a pseudogene. This CDR3 spans 13 amino acids. The CDR3, as DNA: TGTGCCAGCAGCACTAAGAAGTGGTATGGCTACACCTTC. Its protein is CASSTKKWYGYTF.

This clonotype was counted only a few times. The chain has TRBV11-3 and TRBJ2-7, with D tentatively TRBD1 (7 bases). The germline CDR1 and CDR2 sequences are SGHNT and YENEEA. With 0 bases removed from V and 2 bases from J, the gap between germline ends came to 11 bases. This CDR3 region has 15 residues. Here the CDR3 DNA reads TGTGCCAGCAGCTTAGATGGAGGGGGCGCCTACGAGCAGTACTTC. It encodes CASSLDGGGAYEQYF. Using reference TRBV11-3 and TRBJ2-7 for the parts outside the CDR3, the full variable domain is EAGVVQSPRYKIIEKKQPVAFWCNPISGHNTLYWYLQNLGQGPELLIRYENEEAVDDSQLPKDRFSAERLKGVDSTLKIQPAELGDSAVYLCASSLDGGGAYEQYFGPGTRLTVT.

This clonotype was picked up many times. The genes are TRBV10-3 and TRBJ2-7; 13 nucleotides agree with TRBD2. Germline values: CDR1 ENHRY, CDR2 SYGVKD. The CDR3 has 14 amino acids. Trimming took 10 bases from V and 5 from J; bases not matched to a gene: 8. As DNA, the CDR3 is TGTGCCACCGGGACTAGCGGGACGACGGACGAGCAGTACTTC. Translating it yields CATGTSGTTDEQYF.

This clonotype was seen a handful of times. The J gene is TRBJ2-1, the V gene TRBV4-2; D perhaps matches TRBD2 (6 bases). Germline V gene lookup returns CDR1 LGHNA and CDR2 YNFKEQ. The CDR3 extends over 13 amino acids. V lost 5 bases and J 12 bases, leaving 17 bases between the germline ends. The CDR3 nucleotides are TGTGCCAGCAGCGAACAGGAAAGGCGGGGGCAGTTCTTC. Encoded protein: CASSEQERRGQFF.

This clonotype was observed a few times. The V and J genes are TRBV6-5 and TRBJ2-7, with D possibly TRBD2 on 5 matching bases. V was cut by 0 bases and J by 1 base, with 7 bases left in between. CDR1 MNHEY and CDR2 SVGAGI come from the germline V gene. CDR3 size: 14 residues. The CDR3 is CASSYSSGSYEQYF. The CDR3, as DNA: TGTGCCAGCAGTTACTCGAGCGGATCCTACGAGCAGTACTTC.

This clonotype was seen ten or more times. The gene calls are TRBV24-1 and TRBJ1-5, with D possibly matching TRBD1 (5 bases). V was trimmed by 3 bases and J by 0 bases, leaving 11 bases between them. This CDR3 comprises 16 residues. Germline V lookup: CDR1 KGHDR, CDR2 SFDVKD. DNA of the CDR3: TGTGCCACCAGTGATCCCAGTAGGGGTAGCAATCAGCCCCAGCATTTT. This translates into CATSDPSRGSNQPQHF.

A few counts support this clonotype. The genes are TRBV20-1 and TRBJ1-2, with D perhaps TRBD1 (5 bases). This CDR3 has 15 amino acids. Germline CDR1 reads DFQATT; CDR2 reads SNEGSKA (reference sequence). V lost 6 bases, J lost 0 bases, and 17 bases lay in between. CDR3 bases: TGCAGTGCCACCAAACCAGGGTTAACTAACTATGGCTACACCTTC. Protein: CSATKPGLTNYGYTF.

This clonotype was observed many times. This chain uses TRBV7-9 with TRBJ2-3; 10 bases are a match to TRBD2. The CDR3 is 16 residues long. V shed 2 bases and J 6 bases; nucleotides not matched to a gene: 8. The V gene's germline CDR1 is SEHNR and CDR2 FQNEAQ (reference sequence). The CDR3 here is CASSLSLAGAVDTQYF. The DNA for the CDR3 is TGTGCCAGCAGCTTAAGCCTAGCGGGAGCTGTGGATACGCAGTATTTT.

This clonotype occurred a few times. The J gene is TRBJ2-1, the V gene TRBV29-1; tentatively, D is TRBD1 (6 bases). The CDR3 has 15 amino acids. V lost 4 bases and J 4 bases, leaving 17 bases between the germline ends. The germline CDR1 and CDR2 sequences are SQVTM and ANQGSEA. CDR3 residues: CSVGGRTSIYNEQFF. DNA of the CDR3: TGCAGCGTTGGGGGGCGGACATCGATTTACAATGAGCAGTTCTTC.

The genes are TRBV7-9 and TRBJ2-7; TRBD2 aligns across 10 bases. The ends lost 3 bases at V and 5 bases at J; junction bases unmatched: 7. The CDR3 extends over 15 amino acids. Germline loops: CDR1 SEHNR, CDR2 FQNEAQ (reference sequence). The CDR3 DNA follows: TGTGCCAGCAGCTTCCTTCTAGCGGGAGACAACGAGCAGTACTTC. Protein sequence: CASSFLLAGDNEQYF. Combining the CDR3 with reference TRBV7-9 and TRBJ2-7 gives the whole variable domain DTGVSQNPRHKITKRGQNVTFRCDPISEHNRLYWYRQTLGQGPEFLTYFQNEAQLEKSRLLSDRFSAERPKGSFSTLEIQRTEQGDSAMYLCASSFLLAGDNEQYFGPGTRLTVT.

The V and J genes are TRBV30 and TRBJ2-7, with 8 bases that match TRBD2. This CDR3 spans 13 amino acids. Looked up from germline, CDR1 is GTSNPN and CDR2 is SVGIG (reference sequence). With 2 bases clipped from V and 6 bases from J, the junction kept 6 bases outside the gene matches. For the CDR3, the DNA is TGTGCCTGGAGTAGCGGGAGAGCTCGCGAGCAGTACTTC. This encodes CAWSSGRAREQYF.

In its sample, this clonotype was seen a few times. J is TRBJ2-4 and V is TRBV19; D possibly corresponds to TRBD2 (5 bases). The CDR3 is 14 amino acids. Trimming cost V 8 bases and J 2 bases, with 13 bases left between them. From germline, CDR1 is LNHDA and CDR2 SQIVND (reference sequence). CDR3 coding DNA: TGTGCCAGTCAATTCGGAGGACCCAAAAACATTCAGTACTTC. It specifies CASQFGGPKNIQYF.

The CDR3 bases are TGTGCCAGCAGCCCAGACGGGGCCAACGTCCTGACTTTC. As protein: CASSPDGANVLTF. V usage is TRBV7-9 and J usage is TRBJ2-6, with unresolved D. The V and J ends lost 5 bases and 4 bases respectively, with 6 bases between them. This CDR3 is built from 13 residues. CDR1 and CDR2 from the germline V gene are SEHNR and FQNEAQ (reference sequence).

This sequence joins TRBV7-3 and TRBJ2-3; no firm D call. The V gene lost 5 bases and the J gene lost 3 bases, with 12 bases spanning the gap. Germline CDR1 SGHTA, CDR2 FQGTGA. The CDR3 spans 14 residues. The DNA for the CDR3 is TGTGCCAGCAGCCCAGAGTACAATACAGATACGCAGTATTTT. Protein sequence: CASSPEYNTDTQYF. Complete variable domain (other parts from reference TRBV7-3 and TRBJ2-3): GAGVSQTPSNKVTEKGKYVELRCDPISGHTALYWYRQSLGQGPEFLIYFQGTGAADDSGLPNDRFFAVRPEGSVSTLKIQRTERGDSAVYLCASSPEYNTDTQYFGPGTRLTVL.

A few counts support this clonotype. The gene calls are TRBV5-1 and TRBJ2-3; D unclear. The CDR3 has 12 residues. The germline V gene has CDR1 SGHRS and CDR2 YFSETQ. Deletions cut 0 bases from V and 4 bases from J, with 3 bases between. This CDR3 is CASSLDADTQYF. DNA for the CDR3: TGCGCCAGCAGCTTGGACGCAGATACGCAGTATTTT.

This clonotype occurred many times. The chain combines TRBV28 with TRBJ2-1; D might be TRBD1 (5 bases). Germline CDR1 and CDR2: MDHEN and SYDVKM. The CDR3 totals 15 residues. The V and J ends lost 2 bases and 0 bases respectively, with 8 bases between them. For the CDR3, the DNA is TGTGCCAGCAGTTTAAGGACAAACTCCTACAATGAGCAGTTCTTC. It codes for CASSLRTNSYNEQFF. The whole variable domain, remainder taken from reference TRBV28 and TRBJ2-1, is DVKVTQSSRYLVKRTGEKVFLECVQDMDHENMFWYRQDPGLGLRLIYFSYDVKMKEKGDIPEGYSVSREKKERFSLILESASTNQTSMYLCASSLRTNSYNEQFFGPGTRLTVL.

This clonotype was seen ten or more times. V gene TRBV28 combines with J gene TRBJ1-4; D unresolved. Trimming cost V 7 bases and J 7 bases, with 7 bases left between them. The CDR3 covers 11 residues. CDR1 is MDHEN and CDR2 is SYDVKM in the germline V gene. The CDR3 sequence: CASMGFEKLFF. The DNA of the CDR3 is TGTGCCAGCATGGGGTTTGAAAAACTGTTTTTT. The whole variable domain, filled in from reference TRBV28 and TRBJ1-4, reads DVKVTQSSRYLVKRTGEKVFLECVQDMDHENMFWYRQDPGLGLRLIYFSYDVKMKEKGDIPEGYSVSREKKERFSLILESASTNQTSMYLCASMGFEKLFFGSGTQLSVL.

This clonotype was seen ten or more times. The CDR3 reads CASSPDRRETQYF. CDR3 DNA: TGTGCCAGCAGCCCCGACAGGAGGGAGACCCAGTACTTC. The V and J genes are TRBV6-5 and TRBJ2-5, with D perhaps TRBD1 (6 bases). V shed 6 bases and J shed 5 bases, with 13 bases lying between them. CDR3 length equals 13 residues. Looked up from germline, CDR1 is MNHEY and CDR2 is SVGAGI.

This clonotype was counted only a few times. CDR3 residues: CASSPEAFF. CDR3 sequence (DNA): TGTGCCAGCAGTCCTGAAGCTTTCTTT. The chain employs TRBV2 and TRBJ1-1; D uncertain. Germline V gene sequence: CDR1 SNHLY, CDR2 FYNNEI. V shed 5 bases and J shed 6 bases, with 1 base lying between them. This CDR3 region has 9 residues.